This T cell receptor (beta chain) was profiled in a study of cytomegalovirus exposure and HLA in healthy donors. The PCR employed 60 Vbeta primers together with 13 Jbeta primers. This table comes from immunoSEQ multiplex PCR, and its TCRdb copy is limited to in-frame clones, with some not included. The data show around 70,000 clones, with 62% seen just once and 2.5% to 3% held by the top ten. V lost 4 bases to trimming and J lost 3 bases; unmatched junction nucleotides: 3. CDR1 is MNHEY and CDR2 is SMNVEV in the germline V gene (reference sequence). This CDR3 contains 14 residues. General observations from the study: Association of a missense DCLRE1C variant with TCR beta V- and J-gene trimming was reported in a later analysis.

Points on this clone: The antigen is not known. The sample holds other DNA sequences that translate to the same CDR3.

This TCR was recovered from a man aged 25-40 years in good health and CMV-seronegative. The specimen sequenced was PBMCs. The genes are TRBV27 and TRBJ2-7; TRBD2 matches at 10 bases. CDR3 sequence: CASSSSGGFYEQYF. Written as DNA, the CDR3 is TGTGCCAGCAGTTCTAGCGGGGGATTCTACGAGCAGTACTTC.